The rows below give T cell receptor beta chains drawn from one sample of a study of T cell repertoires in cytomegalovirus infection. MiXCR, applied by TCRdb to the reads, yields one record per CDR3 protein. The table includes 550,000 to 700,000 distinct CDR3 sequences, approximately 40% detected once. These receptors' antigens are unknown. Sequences were derived from cultured PBMCs, sampled from culture after CMV antigen stimulation. These receptors came from a human donor in good health (CMV status not recorded). Some clones in this sample may be carry-over from other donors' samples. The CDR3 runs from the conserved cysteine through the conserved F or W. Fields, in order: V gene, CDR3 length, J gene, clone size, D gene, CDR3 DNA, CDR3 protein. The D gene is left open where the match is weak. Some rows have no size entry. The others give once, few or many, or a class for an expanded clone.

>TRBV5-4|15|TRBJ1-1|few|TRBD1
TGTGCCAGCAGCGGAAGAGAGGGGGCAGGGACTGAAGCTTTCTTT
CASSGREGAGTEAFF
>TRBV20-1|15|TRBJ1-4|-|-
TGCAGTGCTATACTGGGCAGGGGAAGAGGTGAAAAACTGTTTTTT
CSAILGRGRGEKLFF
>TRBV7-2|15|TRBJ2-3|few|-
TGTGCCAGCAGTACTGTGGGGCTTAGCACAGATACGCAGTATTTT
CASSTVGLSTDTQYF
>TRBV5-4|15|TRBJ2-3|-|TRBD2
TGTGCCAGCAGCTCCGCAGCGGGAGCGGGAGATACGCAGTATTTT
CASSSAAGAGDTQYF
>TRBV6-5|14|TRBJ1-1|-|-
TGTGCCAGCAGTTACTCTGGACAGTACACTGAAGCTTTCTTT
CASSYSGQYTEAFF
>TRBV7-8|14|TRBJ2-5|-|-
TGTGCCAGCAGCAGACAACGGGGAGGCGAGACCCAGTACTTC
CASSRQRGGETQYF
>TRBV6-6|14|TRBJ2-5|many|-
TGTGCCAGCGGGATGGGCGGGAACCAAGAGACCCAGTACTTC
CASGMGGNQETQYF
>TRBV7-9|14|TRBJ2-1|-|TRBD2
TGTGCCAGTCGAGGGACTAGCGGGAGCAATGAGCAGTTCTTC
CASRGTSGSNEQFF
>TRBV7-8|16|TRBJ2-3|many|-
TGTGCCAGCAGCCCCGAGGCCATAACTCTTTTGGATACGCAGTATTTT
CASSPEAITLLDTQYF
>TRBV30|14|TRBJ2-1|few|TRBD2
TGTGCCTTGCTGACTAGCGGGCACTACAATGAGCAGTTCTTC
CALLTSGHYNEQFF
>TRBV19|16|TRBJ2-3|-|-
TGTGCCAGTAGTATCCGGGCAGGGCTTGGCACAGATACGCAGTATTTT
CASSIRAGLGTDTQYF
>TRBV6-5|13|TRBJ1-1|-|-
TGTGCCAGCAGTTACTCGGGTCAGGCTGGAGCTTTCTTT
CASSYSGQAGAFF
>TRBV4-3|16|TRBJ1-4|-|-
TGCGCCAGCAGCCAGGGCCTCGGCCGATGGAATGAAAAACTGTTTTTT
CASSQGLGRWNEKLFF
>TRBV18|19|TRBJ2-1|once|TRBD2
TGTGCCAGCTCACGGAGAGGACTAGCGGGAGGGCAAGTCTACAATGAGCAGTTCTTC
CASSRRGLAGGQVYNEQFF
>TRBV6-6|13|TRBJ2-2|-|-
TGTGCCAGCCTGGGACTCAACACCGGGGAGCTGTTTTTT
CASLGLNTGELFF
>TRBV4-3|15|TRBJ1-5|-|TRBD1
TGCGCCAGCAGCCAAGGTACAGGGGGCGAACAGCCCCAGCATTTT
CASSQGTGGEQPQHF
>TRBV15|15|TRBJ1-6|-|-
TGTGCCACCAGCAGAGTGCAGGGGAATAATTCACCCCTCCACTTT
CATSRVQGNNSPLHF
>TRBV6-2/TRBV6-3|16|TRBJ2-1|-|-
TGTGCCAGCAGTCAAACTGACTACTACTCCTACAATGAGCAGTTCTTC
CASSQTDYYSYNEQFF
>TRBV12-5|16|TRBJ1-4|few|-
TGTGCTAGTGGTATGACAGATCTTGCAACTAATGAAAAACTGTTTTTT
CASGMTDLATNEKLFF
>TRBV5-1|14|TRBJ1-1|-|TRBD1
TGCGCCAGCAGCTGGTCCGGGACAGGGGATCAAGCTTTCTTT
CASSWSGTGDQAFF
>TRBV6-2/TRBV6-3|15|TRBJ1-5|-|TRBD1
TGTGCCAGCGCGGGAGGGGGACAGGGGTATCAGCCCCAGCATTTT
CASAGGGQGYQPQHF
>TRBV7-6|14|TRBJ1-1|-|-
TGTGCCAGCAGCCAGCGTGGGGGTAGCACTGAAGCTTTCTTT
CASSQRGGSTEAFF
>TRBV7-9|12|TRBJ2-7|-|-
TGTGCCAGCAGCGCTCACCCCTACGAGCAGTACTTC
CASSAHPYEQYF
>TRBV5-4|17|TRBJ2-6|-|TRBD1
TGTGCCAGCAGCCCAACGACAGGGGGCTCTGGGGCCAACGTCCTGACTTTC
CASSPTTGGSGANVLTF
>TRBV6-5|15|TRBJ2-3|-|-
TGTGCCAGCAGCCTTGGACGATACGGCACAGATACGCAGTATTTT
CASSLGRYGTDTQYF
>TRBV20-1|14|TRBJ1-5|-|TRBD1
TGCAGTGCTCGACCAGACAGGGTCGGGCAGCCCCAGCATTTT
CSARPDRVGQPQHF
>TRBV7-2|15|TRBJ2-7|few|-
TGTGCCAGCAGCCGCTGGGGGACTCAGCTCTACGAGCAGTACTTC
CASSRWGTQLYEQYF
>TRBV15|13|TRBJ2-7|few|-
TGTGCCACCAGCAGAGTGGTGGGATACGAGCAGTACTTC
CATSRVVGYEQYF
>TRBV5-6|17|TRBJ2-1|-|TRBD1
TGTGCCAGCAGCCTGGGTCCCCCGGGACAGATATACAATGAGCAGTTCTTC
CASSLGPPGQIYNEQFF
>TRBV15|16|TRBJ1-3|-|-
TGTGCCACCAGCAGAGGCCGGCCCGGCTCTGGAAACACCATATATTTT
CATSRGRPGSGNTIYF
>TRBV7-2|15|TRBJ2-7|-|TRBD1
TGTGCCAGCAGCCAACACGGACAGGCAGAAAACGAGCAGTACTTC
CASSQHGQAENEQYF
>TRBV4-1|14|TRBJ2-7|-|TRBD2
TGCGCCAGCAGCCAAGAAGCGGGATCCTACGAGCAGTACTTC
CASSQEAGSYEQYF
>TRBV12-3/TRBV12-4|15|TRBJ2-5|-|-
TGTGCCAGCAGTTTTGGGCCCCGAGGGCGGGAGACCCAGTACTTC
CASSFGPRGRETQYF
>TRBV20-1|16|TRBJ2-2|-|TRBD2
TGCGGAACGGGGAAAACTCTAGCGGGAGTAGCCGGGGAGCTGTTTTTT
CGTGKTLAGVAGELFF
>TRBV28|13|TRBJ1-2|-|TRBD1
TGTGCCAGCAGGGAGACAGGGGGCTATGGCTACACCTTC
CASRETGGYGYTF
>TRBV6-2/TRBV6-3|17|TRBJ2-1|-|-
TGTGCCAGCAGTGAATGGATGGGGGCGCGAGAATATCTCCCCATATTTTTC
CASSEWMGAREYLPIFF
>TRBV11-2|22|TRBJ2-7|once|-
TGTGCCAGCAGCTCACCGGGCTCTTGGCTAGGACAGCTCATGAGGAAGCCTTACGAGCAGTACTTC
CASSSPGSWLGQLMRKPYEQYF
>TRBV2|13|TRBJ1-2|-|-
TGTGCCAGCAGTGGGGCAGATAACTATGGCTACACCTTC
CASSGADNYGYTF
>TRBV7-4|14|TRBJ2-2|-|-
TGTGCCAGCAGCTTAGTATCCTACACCGGGGAGCTGTTTTTT
CASSLVSYTGELFF
>TRBV11-2|16|TRBJ1-3|-|-
TGTGCCAGCGGACCGACCGTGAAGGTCTCTGGAAACACCATATATTTT
CASGPTVKVSGNTIYF
>TRBV12-3/TRBV12-4|12|TRBJ2-5|-|TRBD2
TGTGCCAGCAGCCGACTAGCGGGGGGTCTGTACTTC
CASSRLAGGLYF
>TRBV24-1|20|TRBJ1-5|-|-
TGTGCCACCAGTGACCTCGTCCCGGGACAACGACGCCATAGCAATCAGCCCCAGCATTTT
CATSDLVPGQRRHSNQPQHF
>TRBV6-6|16|TRBJ2-3|-|TRBD2
TGTGCCAGCAGTCTCTCAGCGGGGGGGGTAACAGATACGCAGTATTTT
CASSLSAGGVTDTQYF
>TRBV7-2|15|TRBJ2-1|few|-
TGTGCCAGCAGCTTGAGTAGGCCGGACTACAATGAGCAGTTCTTC
CASSLSRPDYNEQFF
>TRBV12-3/TRBV12-4|14|TRBJ2-3|-|TRBD1
TGTGCCAGCAGCCGGGACAGTGGGACAGATACGCAGTATTTT
CASSRDSGTDTQYF
>TRBV19|17|TRBJ2-5|few|-
TGTGCCAGTAGTCCCATCCGAGGACAGCTAATACAAGAGACCCAGTACTTC
CASSPIRGQLIQETQYF
>TRBV23-1|19|TRBJ1-5|-|TRBD1
TGCGCCAGCAGTCGGGAGGGCAGGGGGATTGGATTTACGGATCAGCCCCAGCATTTT
CASSREGRGIGFTDQPQHF
>TRBV7-2|15|TRBJ2-3|-|-
TGTGCCAGCAGCTTAGTGGCGGGGAGGACAGATACGCAGTATTTT
CASSLVAGRTDTQYF
>TRBV14|10|TRBJ1-1|few|-
TGTGCCAGGCTGCACACTGAAGCTTTCTTT
CARLHTEAFF
>TRBV7-6|14|TRBJ1-4|-|-
TGTGCCAGCAGTCAATTTGCAACTAATGAAAAACTGTTTTTT
CASSQFATNEKLFF
>TRBV6-2/TRBV6-3|16|TRBJ2-1|-|-
TGTGCCAGCACCGAGGGTGGGCTGGGGTCGGGCCGTGAGCAGTTCTTC
CASTEGGLGSGREQFF
>TRBV7-8|11|TRBJ2-7|few|-
TGTGCCAGCTCACAGGCCAACGAGCAGTACTTC
CASSQANEQYF
>TRBV7-9|17|TRBJ2-2|few|TRBD2
TGTGCCAGCAGCTCCGGACTAGCGGGAGCGCTCACCGGGGAGCTGTTTTTT
CASSSGLAGALTGELFF